These 14 T cell receptor beta chains originate from one sample sequenced in a study of neurological immune-mediated disorders. MiXCR, applied by TCRdb to the 5' RACE reads, yields one record per CDR3 protein. The sample yields 50,000 to 70,000 distinct CDR3 sequences, 4.5% seen once. Sample: PBMCs. The receptors were gathered from a man younger than 45 with multiple sclerosis.

This clonotype was seen many times. The chain links TRBV11-2 to TRBJ2-7, with 9 bases matching TRBD1. J lost 0 bases, V lost 0 bases, and 15 bases had no gene match. The CDR3 runs 20 residues. Per the germline V gene, CDR1 is SGHAT and CDR2 is FQNNGV. The chain's CDR3 is CASSLDPRGTGIPVSYEQYF. CDR3 bases: TGTGCCAGCAGCTTAGACCCCCGTGGGACAGGGATTCCAGTCTCCTACGAGCAGTACTTC. The whole variable domain, filled in from reference TRBV11-2 and TRBJ2-7, reads EAGVAQSPRYKIIEKRQSVAFWCNPISGHATLYWYQQILGQGPKLLIQFQNNGVVDDSQLPKDRFSAERLKGVDSTLKIQPAKLEDSAVYLCASSLDPRGTGIPVSYEQYFGPGTRLTVT.

The rearrangement uses TRBV7-2 and TRBJ1-1, with 10 bases aligning to TRBD1. Germline CDR1 SGHTA, CDR2 FQGNSA. This CDR3 is built from 15 residues. The V gene end was trimmed by 1 base and the J gene end by 4 bases; junction bases not matched to a gene: 3. The CDR3 loop is CASSLVDRGSTEAFF. The DNA for the CDR3 is TGTGCCAGCAGCTTAGTGGACAGGGGGAGCACTGAAGCTTTCTTT.

Many counts were recorded for this clonotype. The chain combines TRBV7-9 with TRBJ2-7; 9 positions match TRBD1. The CDR3 consists of 16 residues. Trimming cost V 4 bases and J 5 bases; bases outside gene matches: 12. Germline loops: CDR1 SEHNR, CDR2 FQNEAQ (reference sequence). Here the CDR3 DNA reads TGTGCCAGCAGCTCGGTGGGGGGACAGGGTTTCGACGAGCAGTACTTC. It yields the protein CASSSVGGQGFDEQYF.

The table lists this clonotype with a few counts. The rearrangement uses TRBV29-1 and TRBJ1-5; D call uncertain. Germline CDR1 SQVTM, CDR2 ANQGSEA. This CDR3 is 14 amino acids long. Deletions cut 3 bases from V and 0 bases from J, with 9 bases between. The CDR3 loop reads CSVESGDSNQPQHF. CDR3 nucleotide sequence: TGCAGCGTTGAGTCCGGAGATAGCAATCAGCCCCAGCATTTT.

This clonotype was counted ten times or more. The J gene is TRBJ1-2, the V gene TRBV27, with 11 bases aligning to TRBD1. Germline V CDR1 and CDR2: MNHEY, SMNVEV (reference sequence). J gave up 3 bases and V 5 bases, and 8 bases lay outside the gene matches. The CDR3 length is 16 residues. The CDR3 DNA sequence: TGTGCCAGCAGTCCGAAACGGACAGGGGGCTACTATGGCTACACCTTC. It yields the protein CASSPKRTGGYYGYTF.

This clonotype was seen many times. This chain joins TRBV29-1 and TRBJ1-1; D might be TRBD1 (5 bases). V was pared by 5 bases and J by 1 base, with 11 bases between. The CDR3 has 13 amino acids. Germline V lookup: CDR1 SQVTM, CDR2 ANQGSEA. The CDR3 protein is CSVLTGSNTEAFF. Here the CDR3 DNA reads TGCAGCGTTCTAACAGGCTCGAACACTGAAGCTTTCTTT.

This clonotype was detected many times. J is TRBJ1-6 and V is TRBV5-8, with TRBD1 matching 11 bases. The CDR3 is 13 residues long. Germline V gene sequence: CDR1 SGHTS, CDR2 YDEGEE. With 4 bases clipped from V and 9 bases from J, the junction kept 0 bases outside the gene matches. For the CDR3, the DNA is TGTGCCAGCAGCGGACAGGGGGCTTCACCCCTCCACTTT. Translation: CASSGQGASPLHF.

This clonotype appeared many times. The CDR3 nucleotides read TGCAGTGCTAGAGCCCTGGAGAACCAGGGGGAGAATTACAATGAGCAGTTCTTC. Protein product: CSARALENQGENYNEQFF. The chain employs TRBV20-1 and TRBJ2-1; 7 bases map to TRBD1. The ends lost 1 base at V and 4 bases at J; junction bases unmatched: 16. The CDR3 extends over 18 amino acids. Germline CDR1 reads DFQATT; CDR2 reads SNEGSKA (reference sequence).

This clonotype was counted many times. The V call is TRBV4-1, the J call TRBJ1-5; the D is unclear. The germline V gene has CDR1 MGHRA and CDR2 YSYEKL. V lost 4 bases to trimming and J lost 6 bases, with 10 bases between them. The CDR3 has 13 residues. The CDR3 here is CASSRQVFQPQHF. The CDR3 coding sequence is TGCGCCAGCAGCCGGCAAGTTTTTCAGCCCCAGCATTTT.

This clonotype was picked up many times. The chain employs TRBV20-1 and TRBJ2-1, with unresolved D. The CDR3 is made up of 16 amino acids. Germline V gene lookup returns CDR1 DFQATT and CDR2 SNEGSKA (reference sequence). V shed 5 bases and J shed 0 bases, with 17 bases lying between them. The CDR3 DNA reads as TGCAGTGCTGCACTGTCAGGCTATAGCTCCTACAATGAGCAGTTCTTC. Residues: CSAALSGYSSYNEQFF.

There are many counts of this clonotype. This chain joins TRBV10-3 and TRBJ2-3; 8 bases are a match to TRBD2. Germline CDR1 and CDR2: ENHRY and SYGVKD. This CDR3 contains 15 residues. V was pared by 4 bases and J by 4 bases, with 7 bases of the junction left unmatched. The CDR3 reads CAISAGGQYADTQYF. Here the CDR3 DNA reads TGTGCCATCAGTGCGGGGGGGCAATACGCAGATACGCAGTATTTT.

Many counts were recorded for this clonotype. This chain links TRBV6-5 with TRBJ1-5, with 8 bases identical to TRBD1. Germline trimming cut 5 bases from V and 0 bases from J; bases unmatched to any gene: 9. The CDR3 is 17 residues long. CDR1 MNHEY and CDR2 SVGAGI come from the germline V gene. The CDR3 region has the DNA TGTGCCAGCAGTCCCAGACAGGGGCCATATAGCAATCAGCCCCAGCATTTT. This translates into CASSPRQGPYSNQPQHF.

This clonotype was counted at least ten times. This chain links TRBV7-2 with TRBJ1-5, with TRBD1 identical over 10 bases. Unmatched junction bases numbered 6, after V lost 4 bases and J lost 6 bases. The CDR3 length is 15 residues. Germline V gives CDR1 SGHTA, CDR2 FQGNSA. CDR3 region: CASSYDRGQGQPQHF. The CDR3 DNA sequence: TGTGCCAGCAGCTACGACAGGGGGCAGGGTCAGCCCCAGCATTTT.

This clonotype has only a few counts. An end of the junction differs from the germline gene, which may be a read error. The J gene is TRBJ1-5, the V gene TRBV9, with 7 bases aligning to TRBD1. Germline V gene lookup returns CDR1 SGDLS and CDR2 YYNGEE. The CDR3 runs to 15 residues. Written as DNA, the CDR3 is TGTGCCAGCAGCCCCGGGACAGTTACAAATCAGCCCCAGAATTTT. Amino acid sequence: CASSPGTVTNQPQNF.